This section outlines one T cell receptor (beta chain) sequence together with its context. Antigen: not known. The entry originates in a study of OX40 agonist ivuxolimab in advanced cancers. Overall study: Among those enrolled, mean age was 60 years (range 23 to 79) and 75% to 85% were male. Prior anti-PD-1, anti-PD-L1 or anti-CTLA-4 therapy was allowed; around 43% had some.

V lost 0 bases and J 7 bases, leaving 7 bases between the germline ends. The V gene's germline CDR1 is SGHDT and CDR2 YYEEEE. The CDR3 is made up of 12 amino acids. Profiling relied on immunoSEQ multiplex PCR, and the TCRdb table lists in-frame clones only, not all of them. The data contain approximately 40,000 clones, around 82% of them singletons. Findings and limits, study-wide: Compared with others, partial responders at 0.1-3.0 mg/kg displayed clonal expansion among the lowest.

The input for sequencing was CD4+ or CD8+ T cells sorted from blood, taken in a trial of the OX40 agonist ivuxolimab. The V and J genes are TRBV5-6 and TRBJ1-2, with D unclear. The TCR comes from an adult with an advanced solid tumor such as melanoma, head and neck, liver or kidney cancer. CDR3 in amino acids: CASSLASSGYTF. Here the CDR3 DNA reads TGTGCCAGCAGCTTGGCCTCAAGTGGCTACACCTTC.